This T cell receptor (beta chain) was identified during a study of T cell repertoires in aging, cancer and after chemotherapy. As for the study in general: The whole study produced a dataset of around 8.4 million TCR reads.

This clonotype qualifies as medium-sized. The target antigen is unknown. Rearranged V-D-J TRB sequences were amplified with a mixed TRB-A/B primer pool. TCRdb passed the multiplex PCR reads through MiXCR, listing each CDR3 protein once. The data show over 3,500 distinct CDR3 sequences, 27% seen once. Study-level findings and limits: Loss of evenness, beyond lost richness, contributed to age-related TCR diversity decline in cancer patients.

Trimming shortened V by 3 bases and J by 6 bases, and 8 bases separated the two germline ends. The CDR3 covers 13 residues. CDR1 is LNHDA, CDR2 SQIVND, per germline (reference sequence). Peripheral blood genomic DNA, not sorted cells or RNA, was the template. Sequencing input: blood. V gene TRBV19 combines with J gene TRBJ2-2; no definite D call. This TCR came from a human donor with a blood cancer. CDR3 loop: CASSMNGPGELFF. The CDR3 DNA follows: TGTGCCAGTAGTATGAACGGTCCCGGGGAGCTGTTTTTT.